This TCR beta chain stems from a study of response to subunit inactivated influenza vaccine. The CDR3 sequence is 14 residues long. Germline trimming cut 5 bases from V and 7 bases from J; bases unmatched to any gene: 7. From germline, CDR1 is LNHNV and CDR2 YYDKDF (reference sequence). Via MiXCR, TCRdb re-called the RT-PCR reads, giving one row per CDR3 protein. The repertoire holds 540,000 or so distinct CDR3 sequences, with over 10% as singletons. Study results and limitations: Authors proposed each seasonal influenza vaccination draws in few new T cells.

As to this clonotype: The target antigen is unknown.

The chain couples TRBV15 to TRBJ2-2, with 7 bases that match TRBD2. This clonotype was obtained from a man aged 50 to 60 who received an inactivated influenza vaccine. The sequencing used PBMCs from blood, collected roughly 47 days after vaccination. The CDR3 is CATSRGRGVGELFF. CDR3 bases: TGTGCCACCAGCCGAGGCCGGGGGGTCGGGGAGCTGTTTTTT.